The clone carrying this TCR beta chain was picked up one time. Sequencing was at deep level. Sequencing was performed with immunoSEQ multiplex PCR; in TCRdb, only in-frame clones are kept and a portion is missing. The sample consists of 660,000 or so clones, roughly 95% of them appearing once. This sample is drawn from a study of shared clonotypes between healthy human individuals. The CDR3 is made up of 16 amino acids. The germline V gene has CDR1 LNHDA and CDR2 SQIVND (reference sequence). V dropped 5 bases and J dropped 8 bases, with 22 bases sitting between them. Terminally differentiated effector memory CD45RA+ cells were left out of the naive CD8 fraction, which was CD45RO-negative and positively selected for CCR7. Donors were healthy HIV-negative adults without recent acute infections or vaccinations.

The specimen was naive CD8+ T cells sorted from blood. The origin of this receptor is a woman under 40 in good health. The J gene is TRBJ2-1, the V gene TRBV19; TRBD2 is a possible D gene (6 bases). Here the CDR3 DNA reads TGTGCCAGTAGTCTCCGGGACTGGGTTTTTGTCGATGAGCAGTTCTTC. It specifies CASSLRDWVFVDEQFF.